This entry lists 15 T cell receptor beta chains sequenced from one sample in a study of early T cells in non-severe SARS-CoV-2 infection. TCRdb passed the 5' RACE reads through MiXCR, listing each CDR3 protein once. Of 20,000 to 25,000 distinct CDR3 sequences in the sample, roughly 3.6% were seen once. Sequencing was done on a sample of whole blood. Every receptor here comes from an adult who was a healthcare worker with PCR-confirmed SARS-CoV-2 infection or an uninfected control (not recorded which).

Relative to its sample, this clonotype is medium-sized (0.01 to 0.1%). This chain links TRBV12-3 or TRBV12-4 with TRBJ2-1, with 14 bases that match TRBD2. The CDR3 totals 15 residues. With V trimmed by 6 bases and J by 7 bases, 5 bases remained unmatched. The chain's CDR3 is CASRPGTSGRNEQFF. For the CDR3, the DNA is TGTGCCAGCAGGCCCGGGACTAGCGGGAGAAATGAGCAGTTCTTC.

V is TRBV11-3 and J is TRBJ2-2; the D gene is possibly TRBD2 (5 bases). Trimming took 4 bases from V and 7 from J, leaving 10 bases between them. This CDR3 spans 13 amino acids. Germline V gives CDR1 SGHNT, CDR2 YENEEA. CDR3 DNA: TGTGCCAGCAGCTCAAGTCGGGGCGGGGAGCTGTTTTTT. Protein product: CASSSSRGGELFF.

At least ten counts were recorded for this clonotype. This sequence joins TRBV20-1 and TRBJ2-7; D gene unclear. V was clipped by 6 bases and J by 4 bases, with 22 bases between them. This CDR3 has 15 residues. The V gene's germline CDR1 is DFQATT and CDR2 SNEGSKA (reference sequence). CDR3 residues: CSAPETVDFGYEQYF. CDR3 in DNA: TGCAGTGCCCCGGAGACGGTTGATTTCGGGTACGAGCAGTACTTC.

This clonotype appeared many times. V usage is TRBV5-1 and J usage is TRBJ2-1, with 8 bases fitting TRBD2. The CDR3 contains 15 residues. Germline V gives CDR1 SGHRS, CDR2 YFSETQ. The trim removed 2 bases at V and 8 bases at J, leaving 9 bases unmatched. CDR3 in amino acids: CASSLTTGLDHEQFF. CDR3 coding DNA: TGCGCCAGCAGCTTAACTACGGGACTAGACCATGAGCAGTTCTTC.

By frequency in the sample, this clonotype is medium-sized. The chain has TRBV11-2 and TRBJ1-2; tentatively, D is TRBD1 (6 bases). The V and J ends lost 5 bases and 0 bases respectively, with 13 bases between them. Germline V lookup: CDR1 SGHAT, CDR2 FQNNGV. This CDR3 has 15 residues. The CDR3 loop reads CASSPETGSNYGYTF. The CDR3 bases are TGTGCCAGCAGCCCCGAGACAGGCTCTAACTATGGCTACACCTTC.

This clonotype has ten or more counts. This sequence joins TRBV12-5 and TRBJ2-3, with D possibly TRBD1 on 6 matching bases. Per the germline V gene, CDR1 is LGHNT and CDR2 is FRNRAP. V lost 1 base, J lost 4 bases, and 12 bases lay in between. This CDR3 has 15 residues. The CDR3 bases are TGTGCTAGTGGTTTGGGCCAGGGGTCGGCAGATACGCAGTATTTT. Its translation is CASGLGQGSADTQYF.

This clonotype has a count of ten or more. V and J are TRBV14 and TRBJ2-6; no definite D call. V lost 1 base and J 0 bases, leaving 7 bases between the germline ends. Germline V gene data show CDR1 as SGHDN and CDR2 as FVKESK. The CDR3 loop spans 16 amino acids. Here the CDR3 reads CASSQAKSSGANVLTF. CDR3 DNA: TGTGCCAGCAGCCAAGCGAAAAGCTCTGGGGCCAACGTCCTGACTTTC. The complete variable domain, with remaining parts taken from reference TRBV14 and TRBJ2-6, reads EAGVTQFPSHSVIEKGQTVTLRCDPISGHDNLYWYRRVMGKEIKFLLHFVKESKQDESGMPNNRFLAERTGGTYSTLKVQPAELEDSGVYFCASSQAKSSGANVLTFGAGSRLTVL.

This clonotype was seen ten or more times. This chain uses TRBV7-3 with TRBJ2-1, with 9 bases aligning to TRBD1. Germline-derived CDR1 and CDR2 are SGHTA and FQGTGA. After removal of 5 bases from V and 6 bases from J, the junction contained 2 bases not matched to a gene. CDR3 length: 13 amino acids. CDR3 loop: CASSPGQGNEQFF. In DNA form, the CDR3 reads TGTGCCAGCAGCCCGGGACAGGGCAATGAGCAGTTCTTC.

This clonotype came up many times. The rearrangement uses TRBV20-1 and TRBJ2-7; D is ambiguous. The CDR3 spans 12 residues. Germline V gene sequence: CDR1 DFQATT, CDR2 SNEGSKA (reference sequence). V gave up 6 bases and J gave up 0 bases, with 9 bases separating them. CDR3 sequence (DNA): TGCAGTGCGGCCGGGCGCTCCTACGAGCAGTACTTC. Translated, it gives CSAAGRSYEQYF.

This clonotype has only a few counts. The chain uses TRBV20-1 and TRBJ2-7; D gene ambiguous. The V end lost 4 bases, the J end lost 2 bases, and 12 bases lay between the germline ends. The CDR3 is 13 residues long. CDR1 and CDR2 from the germline V gene are DFQATT and SNEGSKA (reference sequence). CDR3 nucleotide sequence: TGCAGTGCTATTTTTTCGGGTCCCTACGAGCAGTACTTC. It is translated as CSAIFSGPYEQYF.

This clonotype was seen repeatedly, ten times or more. The chain is built from TRBV5-1 and TRBJ1-3; possible D gene TRBD1, 6 bases. In germline, CDR1 is SGHRS, CDR2 YFSETQ. Trimming removed 5 bases at V and 4 bases at J, with 10 bases between. The CDR3 loop spans 13 amino acids. CDR3 sequence (DNA): TGCGCCAGCAGGAGGGACACAGGAAACACCATATATTTT. The encoded protein is CASRRDTGNTIYF. The full variable domain, completed using reference TRBV5-1 and TRBJ1-3, is KAGVTQTPRYLIKTRGQQVTLSCSPISGHRSVSWYQQTPGQGLQFLFEYFSETQRNKGNFPGRFSGRQFSNSRSEMNVSTLELGDSALYLCASRRDTGNTIYFGEGSWLTVV.

This clonotype occurred many times. The chain has TRBV30 and TRBJ2-5, with D possibly being TRBD1 (7 bases). V lost 2 bases, J lost 7 bases, and 14 bases lay in between. CDR3 length equals 13 residues. CDR1 is GTSNPN and CDR2 is SVGIG in the germline V gene (reference sequence). CDR3 region: CAWSPQGGATQYF. The DNA of the CDR3 is TGTGCCTGGAGTCCCCAGGGGGGAGCGACCCAGTACTTC.

This clonotype appeared many times. J is TRBJ2-1 and V is TRBV6-2 or TRBV6-3; TRBD2 might be the D (5 bases). Trimming removed 0 bases at V and 0 bases at J, with 15 bases between. Germline CDR1 is MNHEY and CDR2 is SVGEGT. The CDR3 spans 18 residues. DNA for the CDR3: TGTGCCAGCAGTTACTCGCGGTTCGGACTCAGCTCCTACAATGAGCAGTTCTTC. This encodes CASSYSRFGLSSYNEQFF.

The V call is TRBV6-5, the J call TRBJ1-6; 7 bases are a match to TRBD1. The V gene's germline CDR1 is MNHEY and CDR2 SVGAGI. This CDR3 region has 13 residues. V was clipped by 6 bases and J by 7 bases; unmatched bases: 3. CDR3 protein: CASSLDRNSPLHF. In DNA form, the CDR3 reads TGTGCCAGCAGCCTGGACAGGAATTCACCCCTCCACTTT.

This clonotype was observed many times. The chain links TRBV19 to TRBJ2-7; no definite D call. V dropped 5 bases and J dropped 1 base, with 12 bases sitting between them. The CDR3 extends over 14 amino acids. From germline, CDR1 is LNHDA and CDR2 SQIVND (reference sequence). The CDR3 protein is CASSSRTGSYEQYF. Written as DNA, the CDR3 is TGTGCCAGTAGTTCTCGGACGGGTTCCTACGAGCAGTACTTC.